These T cell receptor beta chains were read from a single sample in a study of cytomegalovirus exposure and HLA in healthy donors. Generated by immunoSEQ multiplex PCR, the TCRdb table keeps only in-frame clones and is missing some. Of more than 90,000 clones listed, roughly 79% are singletons. The sequencing sample was made of PBMCs. The receptor set was obtained from a man in his forties in good health and CMV-seronegative. CDR3s include the opening cysteine and the closing phenylalanine or tryptophan.

CDR3 protein,CDR3 length,J gene,V gene
CASSDRAWEPQHF,13,TRBJ1-5,TRBV6-5
CASSTSGDEQFF,12,TRBJ2-1,TRBV7-2
CASSLGGLNTGELFF,15,TRBJ2-2,TRBV7-6
CAIGSDRGPTEAFF,14,TRBJ1-1,TRBV10-3
CASSHRSSNEQFF,13,TRBJ2-1,TRBV7-6
CASSHPGTGVPYEQYF,16,TRBJ2-7,TRBV7-9
CASSSTGISGYTF,13,TRBJ1-2,TRBV27
CASSSGTSGGYQETQYF,17,TRBJ2-5,TRBV5-1
CAIIPSVSYEQYF,13,TRBJ2-7,TRBV10-3
CASSSFVQELGNTIYF,16,TRBJ1-3,TRBV5-1
CAWMTPGNSPLHF,13,TRBJ1-6,TRBV30
CASRESVGTDTQYF,14,TRBJ2-3,TRBV4-1
CASSQRGMQNTEAFF,15,TRBJ1-1,TRBV18
CASSFSTLYNEQFF,14,TRBJ2-1,TRBV6-5
CASSPHLSSYEQYF,14,TRBJ2-7,TRBV6-6
CASRLTGGDGYTF,13,TRBJ1-2,TRBV19
CASSWTGGSNEAFF,14,TRBJ1-1,TRBV28
CASSATGGLYYGYTF,15,TRBJ1-2,TRBV19
CASGGAAGNTIYF,13,TRBJ1-3,TRBV9
CASAPGTGGDYGYTF,15,TRBJ1-2,TRBV6-5
CAASRGMGTEAFF,13,TRBJ1-1,TRBV30
CVSSPFGQVEAGELFF,16,TRBJ2-2,TRBV18
CASSFRGRDGYTF,13,TRBJ1-2,TRBV5-1
CASSLGLEGETQYF,14,TRBJ2-5,TRBV5-1
CASSETSGGTDTQYF,15,TRBJ2-3,TRBV4-1
CASSFRDRDNSPLHF,15,TRBJ1-6,TRBV7-6
CASSPRNTGELFF,13,TRBJ2-2,TRBV5-1
CASSLAGGGNEQYF,14,NA,TRBV5-1
CASSPPGLAGGGEQFF,16,TRBJ2-1,TRBV14
CASSLGVSGAEETQYF,16,TRBJ2-5,TRBV5-1
CATQALAGLADTQYF,15,TRBJ2-3,TRBV27
CASSPVGGDRGRNTGELFF,19,TRBJ2-2,TRBV7-9
CASSQDQRGGPGNTIYF,17,TRBJ1-3,TRBV4-2
CASSVAPGNSVSGNTIYF,18,TRBJ1-3,TRBV9
CASSVDQGGYGYTF,14,TRBJ1-2,TRBV6-4
CSSSIGQGPSTNEKLFF,17,TRBJ1-4,TRBV7-9
CASSSWTSGGALGTDTQYF,19,TRBJ2-3,TRBV7-2
CASSDLGAGETQYF,14,TRBJ2-5,TRBV2
CASKVAGVSTDTQYF,15,TRBJ2-3,TRBV2
CASSQGLSYNEQFF,14,TRBJ2-1,TRBV5-1
CASSYSGQSTNQPQHF,16,TRBJ1-5,TRBV6-5
CASSLAGGDYGYTF,14,TRBJ1-2,TRBV5-1
CASSELDNRNQPQHF,15,TRBJ1-5,TRBV2
CASRTENTEAFF,12,TRBJ1-1,TRBV7-6
CASSTGQGNTEAFF,14,TRBJ1-1,TRBV19
CASSQGGKVEKLFF,14,TRBJ1-4,TRBV4-3
CSSSPLGRGPNTEAFF,16,TRBJ1-1,TRBV7-9
CSSSYTGGADTGELFF,16,TRBJ2-2,TRBV7-9
CASSLGTAMNTEAFF,15,TRBJ1-1,TRBV18
CASSRTGEVVAFF,13,TRBJ1-1,TRBV28
CASSLATEPMRGYTF,15,TRBJ1-2,TRBV5-1